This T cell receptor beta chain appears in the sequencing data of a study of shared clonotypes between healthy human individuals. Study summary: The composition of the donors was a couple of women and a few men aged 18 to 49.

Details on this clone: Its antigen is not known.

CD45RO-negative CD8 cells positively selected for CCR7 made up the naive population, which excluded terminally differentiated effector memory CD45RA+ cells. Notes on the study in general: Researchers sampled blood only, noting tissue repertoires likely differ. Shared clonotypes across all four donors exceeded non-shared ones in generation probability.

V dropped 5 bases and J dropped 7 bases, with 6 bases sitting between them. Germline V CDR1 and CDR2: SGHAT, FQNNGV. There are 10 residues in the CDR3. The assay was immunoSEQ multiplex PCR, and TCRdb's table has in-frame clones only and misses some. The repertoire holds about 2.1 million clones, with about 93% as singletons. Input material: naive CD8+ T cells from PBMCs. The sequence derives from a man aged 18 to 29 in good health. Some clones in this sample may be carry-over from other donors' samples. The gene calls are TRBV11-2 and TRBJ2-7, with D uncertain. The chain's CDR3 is CASSRREQYF. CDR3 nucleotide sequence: TGTGCCAGCAGCCGCAGAGAGCAGTACTTC.